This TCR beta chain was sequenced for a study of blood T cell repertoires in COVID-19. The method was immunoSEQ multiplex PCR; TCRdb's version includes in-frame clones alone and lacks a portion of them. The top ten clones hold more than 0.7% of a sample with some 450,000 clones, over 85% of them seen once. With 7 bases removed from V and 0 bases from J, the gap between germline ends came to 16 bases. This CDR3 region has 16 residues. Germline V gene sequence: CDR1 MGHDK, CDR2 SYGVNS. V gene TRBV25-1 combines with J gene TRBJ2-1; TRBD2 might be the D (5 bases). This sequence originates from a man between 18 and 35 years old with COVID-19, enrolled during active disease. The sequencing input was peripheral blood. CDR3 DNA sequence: TGTGCCAGCAATAGGCAAGTAGCGATCTCCTACAATGAGCAGTTCTTC. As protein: CASNRQVAISYNEQFF.